Presented here are 27 T cell receptor beta chains from one specimen sequenced in a study of long-term antiretroviral therapy in people with HIV. This was the immunoSEQ v3.0 assay at survey level. Generated by immunoSEQ multiplex PCR, the TCRdb table keeps only in-frame clones and is missing some. The sample holds 17,000 or so clones; more than 80% are singletons and the top ten take approximately 8.3%. Sequencing was performed on unsorted PBMCs, taken 0.3 years after starting antiretroviral therapy. The receptors originated from a man younger than 35 with HIV.

The rearrangement joins TRBV18 to TRBJ2-5; 14 bases fit TRBD2. Germline V CDR1 and CDR2: KGHSH, LQKENI. Trimming took 3 bases from V and 3 from J; bases not matched to a gene: 0. CDR3 length equals 15 residues. The CDR3 region is CASSPGLAGEETQYF. The CDR3 DNA follows: TGTGCCAGCTCACCGGGACTAGCGGGGGAAGAGACCCAGTACTTC.

The CDR3, as DNA: TGTGCCAGCAGCTTAGCTGTGGCAGATACGCAGTATTTT. The encoded protein is CASSLAVADTQYF. The chain links TRBV7-2 to TRBJ2-3; the D is unclear. This CDR3 has 13 amino acids. V was clipped by 0 bases and J by 4 bases, with 5 bases between them. CDR1 is SGHTA, CDR2 FQGNSA, per germline. Full variable domain (outside the CDR3, taken from reference TRBV7-2 and TRBJ2-3): GAGVSQSPSNKVTEKGKDVELRCDPISGHTALYWYRQSLGQGLEFLIYFQGNSAPDKSGLPSDRFSAERTGGSVSTLTIQRTQQEDSAVYLCASSLAVADTQYFGPGTRLTVL.

The rearrangement joins TRBV18 to TRBJ1-6, with D perhaps TRBD1 (5 bases). Trimming stripped 8 bases from V and 6 bases from J, with 11 bases between. This CDR3 spans 13 amino acids. Germline CDR1 KGHSH, CDR2 LQKENI. CDR3 amino acids: CASKPGPNSPLHF. CDR3 bases: TGTGCCAGCAAACCGGGACCTAATTCACCCCTCCACTTT.

The chain couples TRBV11-2 to TRBJ2-3; TRBD1 matches 8 bases. J lost 5 bases, V lost 8 bases, and 9 bases had no gene match. This CDR3 spans 14 amino acids. The V gene's germline CDR1 is SGHAT and CDR2 FQNNGV. The CDR3 sequence is CASVQDRAEDTQYF. The CDR3 DNA sequence: TGTGCCAGCGTACAGGACAGGGCAGAAGATACGCAGTATTTT.

The chain is built from TRBV7-3 and TRBJ2-1, with a tentative D call TRBD1 (6 bases). Per the germline V gene, CDR1 is SGHTA and CDR2 is FQGTGA. V was pared by 8 bases and J by 6 bases, with 17 bases between. CDR3 length equals 14 residues. For the CDR3, the DNA is TGTGCCAGCGGATCAGGGGTGTCGGGCAATGAGCAGTTCTTC. Protein product: CASGSGVSGNEQFF.

The rearrangement uses TRBV5-4 and TRBJ1-2; no clear D gene. Germline CDR1 SGHNT, CDR2 YYREEE (reference sequence). The V end lost 3 bases, the J end lost 7 bases, and 13 bases lay between the germline ends. The CDR3 sequence is 13 residues long. The CDR3 nucleotides read TGTGCCAGCAGCTCCGAACTACGCTCTGGCTACACCTTC. Translation: CASSSELRSGYTF.

The V gene is TRBV28, the J gene TRBJ2-7, with D perhaps matching TRBD1 or TRBD2 (5 bases each). Germline CDR1 MDHEN, CDR2 SYDVKM. The ends were cut back, 10 bases at V and 4 bases at J, with 11 bases in the middle. CDR3 length: 11 residues. CDR3 nucleotides: TGTGCCACCACGGGGCAATACGAGCAGTACGTC. Residues: CATTGQYEQYV.

This clone was counted a few times. The genes are TRBV7-9 and TRBJ2-2; maybe TRBD1 (6 bases). V was trimmed by 0 bases and J by 2 bases, leaving 13 bases between them. The CDR3 sequence is 17 residues long. From germline, CDR1 is SEHNR and CDR2 FQNEAQ (reference sequence). CDR3 loop: CASSLAWTADNTGELFF. CDR3 DNA sequence: TGTGCCAGCAGCTTAGCCTGGACAGCCGATAACACCGGGGAGCTGTTTTTT.

The chain has TRBV9 and TRBJ2-5; D perhaps matches TRBD2 (6 bases). CDR1 is SGDLS and CDR2 is YYNGEE in the germline V gene. The CDR3 contains 16 residues. Deletions cut 4 bases from V and 4 bases from J, with 20 bases between. Written as DNA, the CDR3 is TGTGCCAGCAGCCTCGGGTTGGAGGGGACGGGAGAGACCCAGTACTTC. Its protein is CASSLGLEGTGETQYF.

CDR3 sequence: CASSYSSTSYGYTF. As DNA, the CDR3 is TGTGCCAGCAGTTACTCGTCGACTAGCTATGGCTACACCTTC. The gene calls are TRBV6-5 and TRBJ1-2, with D uncertain. This CDR3 is built from 14 residues. Trimming cost V 0 bases and J 4 bases, with 9 bases left between them. Per germline, CDR1 MNHEY and CDR2 SVGAGI.

V and J are TRBV2 and TRBJ2-7; D perhaps matches TRBD2 (6 bases). The CDR3 spans 14 residues. The germline CDR1 and CDR2 sequences are SNHLY and FYNNEI. V was pared by 3 bases and J by 4 bases, with 13 bases between. CDR3 DNA: TGTGCCAGCAGTGAGACGGGACTTGGGTACGAGCAGTACTTC. The encoded protein is CASSETGLGYEQYF.

The chain uses TRBV11-2 and TRBJ2-4, with D maybe TRBD1 (6 bases). V was clipped by 4 bases and J by 1 base, with 14 bases between them. The CDR3 spans 16 residues. Germline assignment: CDR1 SGHAT and CDR2 FQNNGV. As DNA, the CDR3 is TGTGCCAGCAGCTCCCTAAGGACAGTGGCCAAAAACATTCAGTACTTC. Translated: CASSSLRTVAKNIQYF. The full variable domain, with the rest looked up from reference TRBV11-2 and TRBJ2-4, is EAGVAQSPRYKIIEKRQSVAFWCNPISGHATLYWYQQILGQGPKLLIQFQNNGVVDDSQLPKDRFSAERLKGVDSTLKIQPAKLEDSAVYLCASSSLRTVAKNIQYFGAGTRLSVL.

V and J are TRBV5-1 and TRBJ2-3, with D possibly matching TRBD2 (6 bases). With 1 base removed from V and 0 bases from J, the gap between germline ends came to 9 bases. CDR1 SGHRS and CDR2 YFSETQ come from the germline V gene. The CDR3 sequence is 15 residues long. CDR3 loop: CASSLTGLSTDTQYF. CDR3 sequence (DNA): TGCGCCAGCAGCTTGACGGGACTTAGCACAGATACGCAGTATTTT.

The rearrangement uses TRBV5-1 and TRBJ2-1, with 8 bases lining up with TRBD2. The ends lost 1 base at V and 3 bases at J; junction bases unmatched: 6. Germline lookup yields CDR1 SGHRS and CDR2 YFSETQ. This CDR3 is 16 amino acids long. The CDR3 DNA follows: TGCGCCAGCAGCTTGCACGGGGGGGGCCTCTACAATGAGCAGTTCTTC. Amino acids: CASSLHGGGLYNEQFF. Full variable domain (remainder filled in from reference TRBV5-1 and TRBJ2-1): KAGVTQTPRYLIKTRGQQVTLSCSPISGHRSVSWYQQTPGQGLQFLFEYFSETQRNKGNFPGRFSGRQFSNSRSEMNVSTLELGDSALYLCASSLHGGGLYNEQFFGPGTRLTVL.

This CDR3 is CASTPGHRGNSPLHF. The CDR3 DNA reads TGTGCCAGCACCCCGGGACATCGGGGTAATTCACCCCTCCACTTT. V usage is TRBV27 and J usage is TRBJ1-6, with D maybe TRBD1 (6 bases). The germline V gene has CDR1 MNHEY and CDR2 SMNVEV (reference sequence). The CDR3 sequence is 15 residues long. V was clipped by 7 bases and J by 6 bases, with 16 bases between them.

The chain has TRBV30 and TRBJ2-7; D might be TRBD2 (5 bases). V lost 1 base and J 6 bases, leaving 10 bases between the germline ends. The CDR3 extends over 12 amino acids. Germline V CDR1 and CDR2: GTSNPN, SVGIG (reference sequence). The CDR3 bases are TGTGCCTGGAGTGAGGCGGGCGGCGAGCAGTACTTC. Amino acids: CAWSEAGGEQYF.

This clone was detected once. The DNA of the CDR3 is TGTGCCATCAGTGAGCCGGACTTGAATGAGCAGTTCTTC. The encoded protein is CAISEPDLNEQFF. The V call is TRBV10-3, the J call TRBJ2-1; D may be TRBD2 (5 bases). Germline V gene data show CDR1 as ENHRY and CDR2 as SYGVKD. The CDR3 has 13 residues. The germline V and J ends were trimmed by 2 bases and 7 bases, with 9 bases remaining between them.

The chain carries TRBV28 and TRBJ2-3; D remains ambiguous. CDR3 size: 13 residues. Per the germline V gene, CDR1 is MDHEN and CDR2 is SYDVKM. The ends were cut back, 5 bases at V and 2 bases at J, with 8 bases in the middle. The CDR3 spells CASSVSLTDTQYF. CDR3 nucleotide sequence: TGTGCCAGCAGTGTCTCCCTCACAGATACGCAGTATTTT.

The chain recombines TRBV18 with TRBJ2-5; 7 positions match TRBD2. Germline CDR1 and CDR2: KGHSH and LQKENI. V was pared by 3 bases and J by 5 bases, with 3 bases of the junction left unmatched. This CDR3 spans 13 amino acids. The CDR3 loop reads CASSPTSWETQYF. As DNA, the CDR3 is TGTGCCAGCTCACCGACTAGCTGGGAGACCCAGTACTTC.

This clone was seen only once. The V gene is TRBV30, the J gene TRBJ1-1; D unresolved. Between the trimmed V and J ends, which lost 3 bases and 0 bases, there was a span of 11 bases. Germline CDR1 and CDR2: GTSNPN and SVGIG (reference sequence). This CDR3 comprises 14 residues. The CDR3 DNA reads TGTGCCTGGAGCCCTCAGGCGATGAACACTGAAGCTTTCTTT. This encodes CAWSPQAMNTEAFF.

V gene TRBV11-2 combines with J gene TRBJ2-7, with 8 bases matching TRBD1. Germline-derived CDR1 and CDR2 are SGHAT and FQNNGV. V lost 1 base, J lost 7 bases, and 6 bases stayed unmatched. This CDR3 has 14 amino acids. CDR3 amino acids: CASSLGEYRGEQYF. CDR3 bases: TGTGCCAGCAGCTTAGGAGAGTACAGGGGGGAGCAGTACTTC.

V and J are TRBV10-3 and TRBJ1-6, with TRBD1 matching 8 bases. V trimming: 0 bases; J trimming: 10 bases; junction bases outside the gene matches: 11. Germline V gene lookup returns CDR1 ENHRY and CDR2 SYGVKD. CDR3 size: 17 residues. CDR3 sequence reads: CAISESTGQGRRSPLHF. The DNA of the CDR3 is TGTGCCATCAGTGAGTCCACTGGACAGGGCAGAAGATCACCCCTCCACTTT.

The V and J genes are TRBV6-5 and TRBJ2-7; D might be TRBD1 (5 bases). Germline-derived CDR1 and CDR2 are MNHEY and SVGAGI. This CDR3 contains 15 residues. Trimming cost V 2 bases and J 5 bases, with 16 bases left between them. CDR3 in amino acids: CASSYTPGQAHEQYF. The DNA of the CDR3 is TGTGCCAGCAGTTACACGCCAGGGCAAGCGCACGAGCAGTACTTC.

In DNA form, the CDR3 reads TGTGCCAGCAGCCGCATAACCCAGCCCCAGCATTTT. As protein: CASSRITQPQHF. V gene TRBV2 combines with J gene TRBJ1-5, with D unresolved. Germline-derived CDR1 and CDR2 are SNHLY and FYNNEI. Trimming cost V 6 bases and J 7 bases, with 10 bases left between them. There are 12 residues in the CDR3.

The chain joins TRBV5-8 to TRBJ1-1; D is unresolved. This CDR3 spans 13 amino acids. Germline V gives CDR1 SGHTS, CDR2 YDEGEE. Trimming took 5 bases from V and 5 from J, leaving 13 bases between them. CDR3 in amino acids: CASSPLPVTEAFF. The CDR3 DNA sequence: TGTGCCAGCAGTCCTTTGCCGGTGACTGAAGCTTTCTTT.

The rearrangement links TRBV30 to TRBJ1-1; D possibly corresponds to TRBD1 (6 bases). The germline V gene has CDR1 GTSNPN and CDR2 SVGIG (reference sequence). This CDR3 has 16 amino acids. V lost 4 bases to trimming and J lost 3 bases, with 21 bases between them. The CDR3 here is CAWNGALRTAYTEAFF. The CDR3 nucleotides read TGTGCCTGGAACGGGGCCCTACGGACAGCTTACACTGAAGCTTTCTTT.

The rearrangement uses TRBV7-9 and TRBJ2-3; D is possibly TRBD1 (5 bases). The length of the CDR3 is 12 residues. Per the germline V gene, CDR1 is SEHNR and CDR2 is FQNEAQ (reference sequence). V gave up 6 bases and J gave up 4 bases, with 8 bases separating them. CDR3 sequence (DNA): TGTGCCAGCAGACAACAGGCAGATACGCAGTATTTT. Translating it yields CASRQQADTQYF.